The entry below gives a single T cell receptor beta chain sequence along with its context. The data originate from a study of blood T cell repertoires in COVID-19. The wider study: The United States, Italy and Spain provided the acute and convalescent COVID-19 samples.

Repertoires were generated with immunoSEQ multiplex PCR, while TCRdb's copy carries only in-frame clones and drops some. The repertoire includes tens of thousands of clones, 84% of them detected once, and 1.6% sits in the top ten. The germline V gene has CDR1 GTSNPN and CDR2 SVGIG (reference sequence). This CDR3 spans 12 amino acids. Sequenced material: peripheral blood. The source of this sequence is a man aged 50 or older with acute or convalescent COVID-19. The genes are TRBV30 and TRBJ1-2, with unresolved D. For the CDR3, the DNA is TGTTCATTTGGGGAGATGCCTTCTAGACACACCTTC. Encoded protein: CSFGEMPSRHTF.